These 32 T cell receptor beta chains share one sample of origin, sequenced in a study of blood T cell repertoires in COVID-19. The protocol was immunoSEQ multiplex PCR, while the TCRdb copy is restricted to in-frame clones and leaves out a portion. The sample records over 450,000 clones, 89% being singletons. The sample comprised peripheral blood. These receptors originate from a man younger than 35 with COVID-19, enrolled during active disease.

The chain carries TRBV10-3 and TRBJ1-2; D remains unclear. Germline V gene lookup returns CDR1 ENHRY and CDR2 SYGVKD. This CDR3 region has 14 residues. The V end lost 2 bases, the J end lost 4 bases, and 11 bases lay between the germline ends. The CDR3 sequence is CAISEIGGSYGYTF. The CDR3, as DNA: TGTGCCATCAGTGAGATAGGAGGCAGCTATGGCTACACCTTC.

The gene calls are TRBV7-6 and TRBJ2-5; the D gene is possibly TRBD1 (6 bases). Trimming removed 4 bases at V and 5 bases at J, with 14 bases between. The CDR3 sequence is 14 residues long. Germline lookup yields CDR1 SGHVS and CDR2 FNYEAQ. As DNA, the CDR3 is TGTGCCAGCAGCTCCGCAGGGGTTTTGGAGACCCAGTACTTC. Translating gives CASSSAGVLETQYF. Full variable domain (rest looked up from reference TRBV7-6 and TRBJ2-5): GAGVSQSPRYKVTKRGQDVALRCDPISGHVSLYWYRQALGQGPEFLTYFNYEAQQDKSGLPNDRFSAERPEGSISTLTIQRTEQRDSAMYRCASSSAGVLETQYFGPGTRLLVL.

J is TRBJ1-2 and V is TRBV12-3 or TRBV12-4; 8 bases fit TRBD1. This CDR3 contains 12 residues. Unmatched junction bases numbered 1, after V lost 3 bases and J lost 7 bases. CDR3 in DNA: TGTGCCAGCAGTTTTGGACAGGGTGGCTACACCTTC. Amino acid sequence: CASSFGQGGYTF.

This chain links TRBV6-1 with TRBJ2-7; D possibly corresponds to TRBD2 (6 bases). V was cut by 1 base and J by 2 bases, with 6 bases left in between. Germline V lookup: CDR1 MNHNS, CDR2 SASEGT. The CDR3 has 13 amino acids. The DNA of the CDR3 is TGTGCCAGCAGTGAAGGGGGGGCCTACGAGCAGTACTTC. It encodes CASSEGGAYEQYF.

This chain connects TRBV5-4 to TRBJ1-1; 9 bases fit TRBD1. Germline-derived CDR1 and CDR2 are SGHNT and YYREEE (reference sequence). V was pared by 4 bases and J by 0 bases, with 7 bases of the junction left unmatched. The CDR3 consists of 16 residues. The CDR3 sequence: CASSPPGTGMNTEAFF. DNA for the CDR3: TGTGCCAGCAGCCCCCCCGGGACAGGGATGAACACTGAAGCTTTCTTT.

V gene TRBV27 combines with J gene TRBJ1-2; D may be TRBD1 (5 bases). The V end lost 8 bases, the J end lost 8 bases, and 24 bases lay between the germline ends. CDR3 length: 15 amino acids. Germline lookup yields CDR1 MNHEY and CDR2 SMNVEV (reference sequence). CDR3 in DNA: TGTGCCAGCGTTACCGGGGGAAGGGGAGAGTTAGGCTACACCTTC. Its translation: CASVTGGRGELGYTF.

This clone was seen a few times. The chain carries TRBV6-5 and TRBJ1-6, with D possibly TRBD1 on 6 matching bases. The germline V and J ends were trimmed by 0 bases and 5 bases, with 8 bases remaining between them. CDR3 length: 15 residues. Germline V CDR1 and CDR2: MNHEY, SVGAGI. The CDR3 DNA follows: TGTGCCAGCAGTTACTCGGGACACCATAATTCACCCCTCCACTTT. Residues: CASSYSGHHNSPLHF.

The V call is TRBV5-8, the J call TRBJ2-1; the match to TRBD1 covers 10 bases. The CDR3 covers 16 residues. Germline lookup yields CDR1 SGHTS and CDR2 YDEGEE. V trimming: 3 bases; J trimming: 6 bases; junction bases outside the gene matches: 9. The CDR3 loop is CASSSPGTGAVNEQFF. In DNA, the CDR3 is TGTGCCAGCAGCTCCCCCGGGACAGGGGCGGTCAATGAGCAGTTCTTC.

This chain connects TRBV9 to TRBJ2-1, with 12 bases lining up with TRBD2. CDR1 is SGDLS and CDR2 is YYNGEE in the germline V gene. Germline trimming cut 1 base from V and 7 bases from J; bases unmatched to any gene: 3. CDR3 length: 15 residues. CDR3 sequence reads: CASSVNLAGGNEQFF. CDR3 coding DNA: TGTGCCAGCAGCGTAAATCTAGCGGGAGGGAATGAGCAGTTCTTC.

This rearrangement joins TRBV27 to TRBJ1-6; 9 bases align to TRBD1. Germline trimming cut 6 bases from V and 9 bases from J; bases unmatched to any gene: 0. In germline, CDR1 is MNHEY, CDR2 SMNVEV (reference sequence). There are 12 residues in the CDR3. The CDR3 bases are TGTGCCAGCAGGGACAGGGGTTCACCCCTCCACTTT. It translates to CASRDRGSPLHF.

CDR3 residues: CASSRRTGGTNEQFF. CDR3 sequence (DNA): TGTGCCAGCAGCCGTAGGACAGGGGGGACCAATGAGCAGTTCTTC. The chain employs TRBV7-9 and TRBJ2-1, with 10 positions matching TRBD1. The length of the CDR3 is 15 residues. The germline V gene encodes CDR1 SEHNR and CDR2 FQNEAQ (reference sequence). Germline trimming cut 5 bases from V and 6 bases from J; bases unmatched to any gene: 7.

This clone was observed a handful of times. The chain uses TRBV28 and TRBJ2-7, with 9 bases lining up with TRBD1. The germline V gene has CDR1 MDHEN and CDR2 SYDVKM. The CDR3 length is 16 residues. The V segment lost 3 bases and the J segment 2 bases; nucleotides outside the gene matches: 8. The CDR3 DNA reads TGTGCCAGCAGTTTCACCGCCGGGACAGGGACCTACGAGCAGTACTTC. The encoded protein is CASSFTAGTGTYEQYF.

This clone was observed once. The chain uses TRBV29-1 and TRBJ1-2; 9 positions agree with TRBD1. V was clipped by 2 bases and J by 10 bases; unmatched bases: 11. The CDR3 spans 14 residues. In germline, CDR1 is SQVTM, CDR2 ANQGSEA. CDR3 sequence: CSVEPSGQGFVYTF. CDR3 bases: TGCAGCGTTGAACCTTCCGGACAGGGGTTTGTCTACACCTTC. Using reference TRBV29-1 and TRBJ1-2 for the parts outside the CDR3, the full variable domain is SAVISQKPSRDICQRGTSLTIQCQVDSQVTMMFWYRQQPGQSLTLIATANQGSEATYESGFVIDKFPISRPNLTFSTLTVSNMSPEDSSIYLCSVEPSGQGFVYTFGSGTRLTVV.

V is TRBV11-2 and J is TRBJ2-1; D perhaps matches TRBD2 (5 bases). Germline V gene sequence: CDR1 SGHAT, CDR2 FQNNGV. V lost 4 bases, J lost 5 bases, and 12 bases lay in between. The CDR3 has 14 residues. CDR3 bases: TGTGCCAGCAGCTCGACGGGGTTAAACAATGAGCAGTTCTTC. As protein: CASSSTGLNNEQFF.

The V gene is TRBV27, the J gene TRBJ1-5; no firm D call. V lost 4 bases, J lost 7 bases, and 11 bases lay in between. The CDR3 length is 13 residues. The germline gives CDR1 MNHEY, CDR2 SMNVEV (reference sequence). Here the CDR3 reads CASSWSGDQPQHF. The CDR3 DNA reads TGTGCCAGCAGTTGGTCAGGCGACCAGCCCCAGCATTTT.

This chain joins TRBV10-1 and TRBJ2-7; 8 positions match TRBD1. Germline-derived CDR1 and CDR2 are WNHNN and SYGVQD (reference sequence). Trimming took 7 bases from V and 2 from J; bases not matched to a gene: 7. The CDR3 runs 14 residues. CDR3 in amino acids: CASNAGTGTYEQYF. The CDR3 coding sequence is TGCGCCAGCAATGCAGGGACAGGTACCTACGAGCAGTACTTC.

CDR3 sequence (DNA): TGTGCCAGCAGCTTTGAGGGGGCTGACTATGGCTACACCTTC. This codes for CASSFEGADYGYTF. The V and J genes are TRBV5-8 and TRBJ1-2, with 7 bases that match TRBD1. Trimming took 2 bases from V and 3 from J; bases not matched to a gene: 4. In germline, CDR1 is SGHTS, CDR2 YDEGEE. This CDR3 spans 14 amino acids.

The chain is built from TRBV20-1 and TRBJ2-1, with 12 bases aligning to TRBD2. V was clipped by 3 bases and J by 1 base; unmatched bases: 10. The CDR3 totals 18 residues. Looked up from germline, CDR1 is DFQATT and CDR2 is SNEGSKA (reference sequence). The CDR3 DNA follows: TGCAGTGCTAGTGGGCTAGCGGGGGGGGAGTGGTCCTACAATGAGCAGTTCTTC. This codes for CSASGLAGGEWSYNEQFF.

V is TRBV19 and J is TRBJ2-1, with 11 bases matching TRBD2. There are 16 residues in the CDR3. Germline trimming cut 4 bases from V and 6 bases from J; bases unmatched to any gene: 8. The germline gives CDR1 LNHDA, CDR2 SQIVND (reference sequence). CDR3 amino acids: CASSTGGTSGVNEQFF. CDR3 coding DNA: TGTGCCAGTAGTACCGGCGGGACTAGCGGTGTCAATGAGCAGTTCTTC.

The chain combines TRBV7-8 with TRBJ2-7, with TRBD1 identical over 10 bases. Germline values: CDR1 SGHVS, CDR2 FQNEAQ. V shed 5 bases, J shed 9 bases, and the junction held 13 bases outside the gene matches. The CDR3 totals 15 residues. The CDR3 sequence is CASSPKPGQGMWQYF. The CDR3 nucleotides read TGTGCCAGCAGCCCCAAACCGGGACAGGGGATGTGGCAGTACTTC.

About this clone: Other DNA sequences in this specimen translate into the identical CDR3. The chain recombines TRBV19 with TRBJ1-5; D not resolved. Germline V gives CDR1 LNHDA, CDR2 SQIVND (reference sequence). This CDR3 is 14 amino acids long. V shed 3 bases and J shed 2 bases, with 8 bases lying between them. The CDR3 DNA reads TGTGCCAGTAGTATCGGAGGGCGCAATCAGCCCCAGCATTTT. Translating it yields CASSIGGRNQPQHF. Full variable domain (outside the CDR3, taken from reference TRBV19 and TRBJ1-5): DGGITQSPKYLFRKEGQNVTLSCEQNLNHDAMYWYRQDPGQGLRLIYYSQIVNDFQKGDIAEGYSVSREKKESFPLTVTSAQKNPTAFYLCASSIGGRNQPQHFGDGTRLSIL.

This clone showed up just once. This rearrangement joins TRBV24-1 to TRBJ2-7, with 11 bases lining up with TRBD2. The J segment lost 3 bases and the V segment lost 5 bases, leaving 8 bases of the junction unmatched. Germline V gene data show CDR1 as KGHDR and CDR2 as SFDVKD. This CDR3 contains 16 residues. The DNA for the CDR3 is TGTGCCACCAGTGCGTCCTCCGGGACTAGCGGCTACGAGCAGTACTTC. This translates into CATSASSGTSGYEQYF.

V is TRBV5-1 and J is TRBJ1-6, with TRBD1 matching over 7 bases. CDR1 and CDR2 from the germline V gene are SGHRS and YFSETQ. Unmatched junction bases numbered 7, after V lost 4 bases and J lost 3 bases. The CDR3 length is 16 residues. CDR3 in amino acids: CASSTGDRSYNSPLHF. The DNA for the CDR3 is TGCGCCAGCAGCACGGGGGACAGAAGCTATAATTCACCCCTCCACTTT.

J is TRBJ1-5 and V is TRBV2; D is undetermined. Germline V gene data show CDR1 as SNHLY and CDR2 as FYNNEI. With 6 bases removed from V and 2 bases from J, the gap between germline ends came to 11 bases. CDR3 length: 14 residues. The CDR3 spells CASRAAEGNQPQHF. In DNA form, the CDR3 reads TGTGCCAGCAGGGCCGCAGAGGGCAATCAGCCCCAGCATTTT.

This clone was seen once. The chain joins TRBV3-1 (or the pseudogene TRBV3-2) to TRBJ2-5; 9 bases map to TRBD2. The length of the CDR3 is 20 residues. J lost 0 bases, V lost 1 base, and 15 bases had no gene match. CDR1 is LGHDT and CDR2 is YNNKEL in the germline V gene (reference sequence). CDR3 DNA sequence: TGTGCCAGCAGCCAAGGGGGCTGGGCTAGCGGGAAAACTAACCAAGAGACCCAGTACTTC. Its protein is CASSQGGWASGKTNQETQYF.

The V and J genes are TRBV6-1 and TRBJ1-2; D is perhaps TRBD1 (5 bases). The length of the CDR3 is 14 residues. V was clipped by 3 bases and J by 2 bases, with 10 bases between them. From germline, CDR1 is MNHNS and CDR2 SASEGT. The CDR3 here is CASSEGRANYGYTF. The CDR3 bases are TGTGCCAGCAGTGAGGGCAGGGCCAACTATGGCTACACCTTC.

This chain joins TRBV20-1 and TRBJ2-1, with a weak D call TRBD2 (5 bases). This CDR3 contains 15 residues. In germline, CDR1 is DFQATT, CDR2 SNEGSKA (reference sequence). Deletions cut 3 bases from V and 0 bases from J, with 12 bases between. CDR3 sequence reads: CSASQRLSSYNEQFF. The DNA for the CDR3 is TGCAGTGCTAGTCAGCGGTTGAGCTCCTACAATGAGCAGTTCTTC.

The CDR3 is CASSLGQEGRQYF. CDR3 nucleotides: TGTGCCAGCAGTTTGGGTCAGGAGGGGAGGCAGTACTTC. The chain couples TRBV28 to TRBJ2-7; possible D gene TRBD2, 6 bases. The CDR3 consists of 13 residues. With 3 bases removed from V and 9 bases from J, the gap between germline ends came to 15 bases. Germline CDR1 is MDHEN and CDR2 is SYDVKM.

The chain carries TRBV2 and TRBJ1-1; 8 nucleotides align to TRBD1. The CDR3 extends over 15 amino acids. CDR1 is SNHLY, CDR2 FYNNEI, per germline. V shed 6 bases and J 1 base; nucleotides not matched to a gene: 7. DNA of the CDR3: TGTGCCAGCAGGCCAGGGGGCGTACGGAACACTGAAGCTTTCTTT. Its protein is CASRPGGVRNTEAFF.

This rearrangement joins TRBV11-2 to TRBJ2-4; D is ambiguous. Trimming took 1 base from V and 0 from J, leaving 10 bases between them. The CDR3 has 16 amino acids. Looked up from germline, CDR1 is SGHAT and CDR2 is FQNNGV. The CDR3 sequence: CASSLGRLVAKNIQYF. CDR3 bases: TGTGCCAGCAGCTTAGGCAGGCTCGTAGCCAAAAACATTCAGTACTTC.

The chain recombines TRBV30 with TRBJ1-3; 7 bases map to TRBD1. The V gene end was trimmed by 4 bases and the J gene end by 0 bases; junction bases not matched to a gene: 9. This CDR3 is 16 amino acids long. Germline CDR1 and CDR2: GTSNPN and SVGIG (reference sequence). CDR3 sequence reads: CAWKGGQRTSGNTIYF. The CDR3 coding sequence is TGTGCCTGGAAAGGGGGACAGCGAACCTCTGGAAACACCATATATTTT.

A note on this clone: Within the sample, other DNA sequences also encode this same CDR3. The chain uses TRBV12-3 or TRBV12-4 and TRBJ1-1; D is possibly TRBD1 (5 bases). V was pared by 3 bases and J by 2 bases, with 7 bases between. The CDR3 sequence is 13 residues long. The CDR3 here is CASSLQGNTEAFF. CDR3 bases: TGTGCCAGCAGTTTGCAGGGAAACACTGAAGCTTTCTTT.